This TCR beta chain is drawn from a study of shared clonotypes between healthy human individuals. Each cell subset's genomic DNA was divided evenly among several immunoSEQ plates. Sequenced by immunoSEQ multiplex PCR; TCRdb stores in-frame clones only, minus some. Of about 1.1 million clones listed, more than 75% are singletons. Findings and caveats of the study: Researchers found naive subsets generally carried larger estimated richness than memory subsets.

Remarks on this clone: Its antigen is currently unknown.

The TCR originated in a man younger than 35 in good health. Some clones in this sample may be carry-over from other donors' samples. The sequenced material came from memory CD4+ T cells from PBMCs. Subset here: CD45RA-negative fraction.

The CDR3 DNA follows: TGTGCCAGCAGCACGGGACCGGGCACTGAAGCTTTCTTT. Its protein is CASSTGPGTEAFF. V and J are TRBV7-2 and TRBJ1-1; D perhaps matches TRBD1 (5 bases). Looked up from germline, CDR1 is SGHTA and CDR2 is FQGNSA. With 5 bases removed from V and 4 bases from J, the gap between germline ends came to 11 bases. The CDR3 is made up of 13 amino acids.